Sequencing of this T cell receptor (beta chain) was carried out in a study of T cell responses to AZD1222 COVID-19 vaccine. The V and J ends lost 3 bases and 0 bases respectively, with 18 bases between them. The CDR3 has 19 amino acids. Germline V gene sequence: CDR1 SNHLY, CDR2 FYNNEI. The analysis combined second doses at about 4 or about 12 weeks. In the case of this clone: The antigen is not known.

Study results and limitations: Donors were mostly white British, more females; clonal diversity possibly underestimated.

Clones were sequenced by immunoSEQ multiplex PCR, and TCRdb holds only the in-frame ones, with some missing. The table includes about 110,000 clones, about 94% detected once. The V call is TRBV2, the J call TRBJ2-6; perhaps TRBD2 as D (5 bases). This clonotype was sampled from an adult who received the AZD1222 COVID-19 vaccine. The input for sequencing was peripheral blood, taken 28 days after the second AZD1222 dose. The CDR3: CASSDDLTADYSGANVLTF. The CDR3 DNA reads TGTGCCAGCAGTGACGATCTGACCGCAGACTACTCTGGGGCCAACGTCCTGACTTTC.